These 3 T cell receptor beta chains came from one sample sequenced in a study of yellow fever vaccine responses in identical twins (dated by TCRdb to 2016 to 2018). Receptors were amplified or captured by RT-PCR. Sequencing was carried out with an Illumina HiSeq 2500. The public reads were reprocessed in TCRdb via fastp at Q25 and MiXCR, keeping in-frame beta chains. Duplicate CDR3 protein sequences are folded into a single record with the most common DNA and genes. Recorded for this sample are 9,800 or so distinct CDR3 sequences; 80% to 85% of them occurred a single time. The ten largest clones capture under 2.5% of the sample. This material consisted of T cells from blood (PBMCs), unsorted or a sorted subset (not recorded which), taken before or after yellow fever vaccination (not recorded which). The receptors derive from a woman aged 18-35 years who received the yellow fever vaccine. Donor details come from another sample of the same person, matched by shared clones.

This clonotype came up a few times. V usage is TRBV6-4 and J usage is TRBJ1-1; a weak D match, TRBD1 (6 bases). Trimming removed 0 bases from V and 7 bases from J, with 12 bases in between. CDR1 and CDR2 from the germline V gene are MRHNA and SNTAGT. CDR3 length: 14 residues. The CDR3 region is CASSDSAEQGEAFF. The CDR3 DNA sequence: TGTGCCAGCAGTGACTCAGCCGAACAGGGTGAAGCTTTCTTT.

The chain combines TRBV10-3 with TRBJ1-1; 8 bases line up with TRBD1. The V and J ends lost 10 bases and 1 base, in that order; junction bases with no gene match: 17. CDR3 length: 17 residues. Germline-derived CDR1 and CDR2 are ENHRY and SYGVKD. DNA for the CDR3: TGTGCCACACAGCTCATACAGGGGGAACACCCGAACACTGAAGCTTTCTTT. Its protein product is CATQLIQGEHPNTEAFF.

The chain has TRBV7-9 and TRBJ1-2, with TRBD1 identical over 8 bases. Germline V gene sequence: CDR1 SEHNR, CDR2 FQNEAQ (reference sequence). The V gene end was trimmed by 5 bases and the J gene end by 3 bases; junction bases not matched to a gene: 2. The CDR3 runs to 13 residues. CDR3 protein: CASSRGQDYGYTF. As DNA, the CDR3 is TGTGCCAGCAGCCGGGGACAGGACTATGGCTACACCTTC.